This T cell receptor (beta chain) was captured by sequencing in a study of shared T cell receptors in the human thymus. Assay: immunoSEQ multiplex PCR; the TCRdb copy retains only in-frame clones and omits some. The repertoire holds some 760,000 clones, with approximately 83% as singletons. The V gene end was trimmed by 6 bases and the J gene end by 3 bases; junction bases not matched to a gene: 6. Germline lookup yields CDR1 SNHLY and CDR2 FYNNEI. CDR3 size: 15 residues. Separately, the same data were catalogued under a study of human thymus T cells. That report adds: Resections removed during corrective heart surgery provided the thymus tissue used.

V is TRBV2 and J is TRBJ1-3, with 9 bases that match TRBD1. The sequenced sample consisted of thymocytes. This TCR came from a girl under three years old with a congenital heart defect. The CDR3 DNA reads TGTGCCAGCAGATACGACAGGGGGGTTGGAAACACCATATATTTT. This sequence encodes CASRYDRGVGNTIYF.